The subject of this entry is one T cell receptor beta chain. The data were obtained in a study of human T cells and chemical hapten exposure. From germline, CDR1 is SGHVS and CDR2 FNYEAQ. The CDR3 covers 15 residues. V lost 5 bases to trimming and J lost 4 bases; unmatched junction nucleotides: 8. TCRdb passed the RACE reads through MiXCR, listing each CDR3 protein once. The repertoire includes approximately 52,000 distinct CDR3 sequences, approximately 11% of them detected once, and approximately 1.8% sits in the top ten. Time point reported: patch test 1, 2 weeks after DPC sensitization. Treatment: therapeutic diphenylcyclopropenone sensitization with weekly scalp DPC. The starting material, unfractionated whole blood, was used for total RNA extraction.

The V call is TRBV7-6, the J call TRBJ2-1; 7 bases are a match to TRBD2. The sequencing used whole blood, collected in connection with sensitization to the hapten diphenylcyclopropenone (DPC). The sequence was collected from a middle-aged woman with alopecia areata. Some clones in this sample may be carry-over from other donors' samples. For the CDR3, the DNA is TGTGCCAGCAGCCAGGCAGCGGGAACGTACAATGAGCAGTTCTTC. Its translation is CASSQAAGTYNEQFF.